This T cell receptor beta chain was sequenced in a study of blood T cell repertoires in COVID-19. Between the trimmed V and J ends, which lost 5 bases and 1 base, there was a span of 8 bases. The CDR3 extends over 13 amino acids. CDR1 is SEHNR, CDR2 FQNEAQ, per germline (reference sequence). Measured with immunoSEQ multiplex PCR; TCRdb has only the in-frame clones, and not every one. The table records under 250,000 clones, 80% to 95% of them present only once. The specimen sequenced was peripheral blood. This chain uses TRBV7-9 with TRBJ1-2; maybe TRBD1 (6 bases). This TCR derives from a man aged 25-40 years with COVID-19, enrolled during active disease. The CDR3 region is CASSRDINYGYTF. CDR3 bases: TGTGCCAGCAGCCGGGACATTAACTATGGCTACACCTTC.